This T cell receptor beta chain is from a study of blood T cell repertoires in COVID-19. Assay: immunoSEQ multiplex PCR; the TCRdb copy retains only in-frame clones and omits some. Of some 150,000 clones listed, 84% are singletons. Individuals in the exposed group had encountered a COVID-19 case within 2 weeks preceding study entry. This TCR was recovered from a woman aged 45-59 years who had been exposed to COVID-19. Sequences were obtained from PBMCs or T cells enriched from blood (not recorded which).

CDR3 in amino acids: CASGPTDTQYF. The CDR3 DNA follows: TGTGCCAGTGGCCCCACAGATACGCAGTATTTT. This rearrangement joins TRBV6-6 to TRBJ2-3; no reliable D call. The V gene lost 9 bases and the J gene lost 2 bases, with 6 bases spanning the gap. Germline V lookup: CDR1 MNHNY, CDR2 SVGAGI (reference sequence). This CDR3 spans 11 amino acids.